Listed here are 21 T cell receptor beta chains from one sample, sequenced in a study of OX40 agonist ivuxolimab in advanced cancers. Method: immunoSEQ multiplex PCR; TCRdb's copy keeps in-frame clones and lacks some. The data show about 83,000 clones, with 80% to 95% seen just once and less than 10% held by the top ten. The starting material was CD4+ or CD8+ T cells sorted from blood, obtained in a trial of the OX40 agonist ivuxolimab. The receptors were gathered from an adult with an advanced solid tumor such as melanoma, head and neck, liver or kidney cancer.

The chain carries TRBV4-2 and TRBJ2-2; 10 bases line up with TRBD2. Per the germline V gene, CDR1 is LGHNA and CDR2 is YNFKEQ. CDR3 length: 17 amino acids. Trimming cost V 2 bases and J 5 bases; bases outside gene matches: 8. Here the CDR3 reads CASSQNRAGGPTGELFF. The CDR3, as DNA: TGTGCCAGCAGCCAAAACCGAGCGGGGGGGCCAACCGGGGAGCTGTTTTTT.

CDR3 sequence reads: CASSYGEGRTEAFF. The CDR3 coding sequence is TGTGCCAGCAGCTACGGGGAGGGGAGAACTGAAGCTTTCTTT. The chain uses TRBV7-9 and TRBJ1-1, with TRBD1 as a possible D gene (5 bases). Germline V gives CDR1 SEHNR, CDR2 FQNEAQ (reference sequence). CDR3 length equals 14 residues. V was trimmed by 4 bases and J by 5 bases, leaving 14 bases between them.

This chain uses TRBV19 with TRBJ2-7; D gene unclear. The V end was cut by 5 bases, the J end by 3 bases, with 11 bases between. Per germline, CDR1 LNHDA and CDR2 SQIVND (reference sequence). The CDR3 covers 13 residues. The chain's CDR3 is CASSAAIDYEQYF. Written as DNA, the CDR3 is TGTGCCAGTAGTGCGGCCATCGACTACGAGCAGTACTTC. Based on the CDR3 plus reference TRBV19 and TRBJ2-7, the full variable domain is DGGITQSPKYLFRKEGQNVTLSCEQNLNHDAMYWYRQDPGQGLRLIYYSQIVNDFQKGDIAEGYSVSREKKESFPLTVTSAQKNPTAFYLCASSAAIDYEQYFGPGTRLTVT.

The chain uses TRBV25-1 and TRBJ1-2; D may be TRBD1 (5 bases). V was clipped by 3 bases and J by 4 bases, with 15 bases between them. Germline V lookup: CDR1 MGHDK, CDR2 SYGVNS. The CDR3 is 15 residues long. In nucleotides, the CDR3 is TGTGCCAGCAGTGACCCTCTCGGGGGACTCTATGGCTACACCTTC. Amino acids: CASSDPLGGLYGYTF.

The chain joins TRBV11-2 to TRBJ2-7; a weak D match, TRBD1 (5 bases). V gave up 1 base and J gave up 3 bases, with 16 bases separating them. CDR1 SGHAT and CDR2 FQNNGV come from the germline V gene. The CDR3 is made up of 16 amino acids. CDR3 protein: CASSLVFGQGSYEQYF. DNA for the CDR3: TGTGCCAGCAGCTTAGTATTCGGCCAGGGTAGCTACGAGCAGTACTTC.

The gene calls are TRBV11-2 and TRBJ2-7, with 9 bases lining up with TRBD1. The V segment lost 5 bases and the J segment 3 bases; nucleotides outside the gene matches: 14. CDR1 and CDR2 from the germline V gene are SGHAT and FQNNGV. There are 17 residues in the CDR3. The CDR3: CASSPTTGQGINYEQYF. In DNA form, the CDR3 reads TGTGCCAGCAGCCCGACCACCGGACAGGGGATCAACTACGAGCAGTACTTC.

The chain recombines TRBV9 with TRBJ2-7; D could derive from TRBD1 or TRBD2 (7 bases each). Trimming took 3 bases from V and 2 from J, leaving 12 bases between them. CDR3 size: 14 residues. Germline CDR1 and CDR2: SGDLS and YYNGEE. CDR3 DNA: TGTGCCAGCAGCGCAGGGGGGGCGGCCTACGAGCAGTACTTC. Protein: CASSAGGAAYEQYF. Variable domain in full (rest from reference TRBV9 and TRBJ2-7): DSGVTQTPKHLITATGQRVTLRCSPRSGDLSVYWYQQSLDQGLQFLIQYYNGEERAKGNILERFSAQQFPDLHSELNLSSLELGDSALYFCASSAGGAAYEQYFGPGTRLTVT.

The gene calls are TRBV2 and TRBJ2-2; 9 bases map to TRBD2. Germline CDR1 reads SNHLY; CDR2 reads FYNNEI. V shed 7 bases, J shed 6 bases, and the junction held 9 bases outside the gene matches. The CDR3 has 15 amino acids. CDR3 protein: CASTSSGGISGELFF. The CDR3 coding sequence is TGTGCCAGCACCAGTAGCGGGGGAATCTCCGGGGAGCTGTTTTTT.

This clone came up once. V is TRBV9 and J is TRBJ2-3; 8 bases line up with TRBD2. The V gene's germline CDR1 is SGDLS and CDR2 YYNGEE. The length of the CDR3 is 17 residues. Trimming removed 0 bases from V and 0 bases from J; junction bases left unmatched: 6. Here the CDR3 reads CASSVERSGGSTDTQYF. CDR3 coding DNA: TGTGCCAGCAGCGTAGAGAGAAGCGGGGGTAGCACAGATACGCAGTATTTT.

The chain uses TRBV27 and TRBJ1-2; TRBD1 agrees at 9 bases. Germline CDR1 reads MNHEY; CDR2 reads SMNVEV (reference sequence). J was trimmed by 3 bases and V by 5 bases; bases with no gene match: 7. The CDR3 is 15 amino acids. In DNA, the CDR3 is TGTGCCAGCAGTCCCTCGAGGACAGGGGACTATGGCTACACCTTC. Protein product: CASSPSRTGDYGYTF.

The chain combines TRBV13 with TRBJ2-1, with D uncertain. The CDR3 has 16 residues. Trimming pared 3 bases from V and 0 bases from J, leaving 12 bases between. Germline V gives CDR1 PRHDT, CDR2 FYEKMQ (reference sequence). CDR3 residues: CASSLDRGRSYNEQFF. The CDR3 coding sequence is TGTGCCAGCAGCTTGGATCGCGGTCGCTCCTACAATGAGCAGTTCTTC.

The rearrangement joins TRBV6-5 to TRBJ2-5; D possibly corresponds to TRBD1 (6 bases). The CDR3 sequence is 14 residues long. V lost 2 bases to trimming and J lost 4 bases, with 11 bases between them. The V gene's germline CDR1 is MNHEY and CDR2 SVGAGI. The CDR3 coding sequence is TGTGCCAGCAGTTACACAGGGACATTAGAGACCCAGTACTTC. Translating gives CASSYTGTLETQYF.

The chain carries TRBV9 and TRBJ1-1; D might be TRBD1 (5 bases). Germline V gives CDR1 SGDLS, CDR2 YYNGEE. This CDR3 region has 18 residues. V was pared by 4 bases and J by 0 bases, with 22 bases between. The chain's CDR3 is CASSTRDRGVHMNTEAFF. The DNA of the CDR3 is TGTGCCAGCAGCACACGGGACCGAGGGGTCCACATGAACACTGAAGCTTTCTTT.

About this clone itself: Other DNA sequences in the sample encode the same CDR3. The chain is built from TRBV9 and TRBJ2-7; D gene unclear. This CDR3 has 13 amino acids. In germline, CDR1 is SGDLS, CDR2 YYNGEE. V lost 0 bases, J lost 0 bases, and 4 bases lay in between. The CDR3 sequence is CASSVDSSYEQYF. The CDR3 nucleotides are TGTGCCAGCAGCGTAGACAGCTCCTACGAGCAGTACTTC.

CDR3 in amino acids: CASSLEAERSTEAFF. CDR3 nucleotide sequence: TGTGCCAGCAGCTTAGAGGCGGAGAGGAGCACTGAAGCTTTCTTT. The chain uses TRBV7-6 and TRBJ1-1; no definite D call. The V gene lost 1 base and the J gene lost 4 bases, with 13 bases spanning the gap. The CDR3 has 15 amino acids. The germline CDR1 and CDR2 sequences are SGHVS and FNYEAQ.

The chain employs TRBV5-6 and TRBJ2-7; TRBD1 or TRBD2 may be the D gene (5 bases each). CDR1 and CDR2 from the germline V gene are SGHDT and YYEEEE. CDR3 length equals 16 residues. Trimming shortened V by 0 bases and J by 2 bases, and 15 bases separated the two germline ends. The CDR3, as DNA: TGTGCCAGCAGCTTGGCCGAGGGACGGGGAGCCTACGAGCAGTACTTC. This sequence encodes CASSLAEGRGAYEQYF.

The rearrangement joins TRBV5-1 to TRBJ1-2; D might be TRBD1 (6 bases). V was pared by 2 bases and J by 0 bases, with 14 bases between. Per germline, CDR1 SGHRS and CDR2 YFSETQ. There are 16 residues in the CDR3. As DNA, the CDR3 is TGCGCCAGCAGCTTCCGGACAGAGGAAGCTAACTATGGCTACACCTTC. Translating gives CASSFRTEEANYGYTF.

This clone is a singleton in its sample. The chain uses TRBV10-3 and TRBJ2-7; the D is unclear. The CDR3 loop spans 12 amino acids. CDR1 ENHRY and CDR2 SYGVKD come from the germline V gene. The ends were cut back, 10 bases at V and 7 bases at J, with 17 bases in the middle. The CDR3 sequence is CATGSKTPEQYF. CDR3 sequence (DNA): TGTGCCACCGGATCCAAAACGCCTGAGCAGTACTTC.

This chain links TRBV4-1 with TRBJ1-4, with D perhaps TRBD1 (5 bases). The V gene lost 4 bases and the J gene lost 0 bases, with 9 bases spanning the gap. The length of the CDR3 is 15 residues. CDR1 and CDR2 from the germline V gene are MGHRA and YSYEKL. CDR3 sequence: CASSPTESTNEKLFF. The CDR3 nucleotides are TGCGCCAGCAGCCCGACAGAATCAACTAATGAAAAACTGTTTTTT.

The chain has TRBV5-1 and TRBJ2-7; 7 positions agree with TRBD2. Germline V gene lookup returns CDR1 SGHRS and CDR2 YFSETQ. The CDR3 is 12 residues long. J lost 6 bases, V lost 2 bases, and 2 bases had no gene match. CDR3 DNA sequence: TGCGCCAGCAGCTTCTCGGGGGGCGAGCAGTACTTC. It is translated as CASSFSGGEQYF.

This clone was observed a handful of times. The CDR3 sequence is CASSVSGNNQPQHF. In DNA, the CDR3 is TGTGCCAGCAGCGTCTCAGGGAACAATCAGCCCCAGCATTTT. J is TRBJ1-5 and V is TRBV9; perhaps TRBD1 as D (5 bases). From germline, CDR1 is SGDLS and CDR2 YYNGEE. V gave up 2 bases and J gave up 3 bases, with 9 bases separating them. This CDR3 has 14 residues.